The rows below give T cell receptor beta chains drawn from one sample of a study of OX40 agonist ivuxolimab in advanced cancers. TCRdb keeps only in-frame clones here, not all; method: immunoSEQ multiplex PCR. This table holds tens of thousands of clones, 88% found once. The input for sequencing was CD4+ or CD8+ T cells sorted from blood, taken in a trial of the OX40 agonist ivuxolimab. Receptor source: an adult with an advanced solid tumor such as melanoma, head and neck, liver or kidney cancer. CDR3s include the opening cysteine and the closing phenylalanine or tryptophan. D genes are given only for firm matches. A clone size is listed for some rows: how often the clone was seen (once, few, many), or a class if it is expanded.

J gene,V gene,D gene,clone size,CDR3 protein,CDR3 DNA
TRBJ1-1,TRBV6-4,TRBD1,-,CASSESNRGLDTEAFF,TGTGCCAGCAGTGAAAGTAACAGGGGGCTGGACACTGAAGCTTTCTTT
TRBJ1-1,TRBV10-3,-,-,CAISRLGDTEAFF,TGTGCCATCAGCCGGCTCGGGGACACTGAAGCTTTCTTT
TRBJ2-1,TRBV5-1,-,once,CASSSEGTPYNEQFF,TGCGCCAGCAGCTCCGAGGGTACCCCCTACAATGAGCAGTTCTTC
TRBJ2-1,TRBV1,-,-,CTSSQEFALYNYNEQFF,TGCACCAGCAGCCAAGAATTTGCCCTTTATAACTACAATGAGCAGTTCTTC
TRBJ2-1,TRBV9,TRBD2,-,CASSETSLVSEQFF,TGTGCCAGCAGCGAGACTAGCTTGGTCAGTGAGCAGTTCTTC
TRBJ1-1,TRBV6-5,-,-,CASSPVMNTEAFF,TGTGCCAGCAGCCCCGTCATGAACACTGAAGCTTTCTTT
TRBJ1-2,TRBV6-6,-,-,CAGGRSGYGYTF,TGTGCCGGGGGGAGGAGCGGCTATGGCTACACCTTC
TRBJ2-3,TRBV10-3,-,-,CASLGGATDTQYF,TGTGCCAGTTTGGGCGGAGCCACAGATACGCAGTATTTT
TRBJ2-5,TRBV5-1,-,-,CASSLEQETQYF,TGCGCCAGCAGCTTGGAGCAAGAGACCCAGTACTTC
TRBJ2-7,TRBV7-2,-,-,CASSLQRGFYEQYF,TGTGCCAGCAGCTTACAGAGGGGCTTCTACGAGCAGTACTTC
TRBJ1-5,TRBV6-1,-,once,CATTSPSYQPQHF,TGTGCCACCACAAGTCCCTCCTATCAGCCCCAGCATTTT
TRBJ2-1,TRBV10-1,TRBD2,-,CARRGAGGTYNEQFF,TGCGCCCGAAGGGGAGCGGGAGGGACCTACAATGAGCAGTTCTTC